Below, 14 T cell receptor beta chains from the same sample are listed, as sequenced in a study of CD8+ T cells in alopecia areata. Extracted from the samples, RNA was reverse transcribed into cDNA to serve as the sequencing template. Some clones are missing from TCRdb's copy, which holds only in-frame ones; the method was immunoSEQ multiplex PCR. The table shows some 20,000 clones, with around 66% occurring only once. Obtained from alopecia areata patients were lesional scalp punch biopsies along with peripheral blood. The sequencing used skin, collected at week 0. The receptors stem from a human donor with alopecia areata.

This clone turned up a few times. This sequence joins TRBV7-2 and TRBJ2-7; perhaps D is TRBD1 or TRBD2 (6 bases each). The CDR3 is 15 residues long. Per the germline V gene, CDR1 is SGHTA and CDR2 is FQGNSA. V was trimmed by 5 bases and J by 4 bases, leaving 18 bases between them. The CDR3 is CASSPYGGRGYEQYF. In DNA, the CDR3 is TGTGCCAGCAGCCCTTATGGGGGGCGCGGGTACGAGCAGTACTTC.

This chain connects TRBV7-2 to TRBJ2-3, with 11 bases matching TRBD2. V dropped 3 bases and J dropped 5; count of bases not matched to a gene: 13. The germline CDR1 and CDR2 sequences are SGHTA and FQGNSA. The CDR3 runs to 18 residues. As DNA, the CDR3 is TGTGCCAGCAGCTTTGTAGGCGGCCTTAGCGGGGGGGGAGATACGCAGTATTTT. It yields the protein CASSFVGGLSGGGDTQYF.

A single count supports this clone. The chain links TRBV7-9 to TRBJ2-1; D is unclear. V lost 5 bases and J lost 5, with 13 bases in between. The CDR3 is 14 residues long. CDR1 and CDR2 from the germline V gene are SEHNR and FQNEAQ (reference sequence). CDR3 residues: CASSQLAGDNEQFF. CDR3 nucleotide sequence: TGTGCCAGCAGCCAACTCGCAGGCGACAATGAGCAGTTCTTC.

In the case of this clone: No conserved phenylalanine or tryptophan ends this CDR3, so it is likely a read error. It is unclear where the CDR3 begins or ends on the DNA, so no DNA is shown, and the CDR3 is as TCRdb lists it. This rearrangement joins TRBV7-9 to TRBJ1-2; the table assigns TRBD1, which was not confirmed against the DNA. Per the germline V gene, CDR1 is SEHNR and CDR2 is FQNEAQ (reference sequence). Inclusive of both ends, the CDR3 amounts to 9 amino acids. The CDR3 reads CASSLAASN.

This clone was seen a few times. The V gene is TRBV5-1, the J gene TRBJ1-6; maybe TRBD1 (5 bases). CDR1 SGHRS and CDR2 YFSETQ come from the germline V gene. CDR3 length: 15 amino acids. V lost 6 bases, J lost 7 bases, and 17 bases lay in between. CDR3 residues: CASKLSGGMNSPLHF. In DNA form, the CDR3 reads TGCGCCAGCAAGCTTTCCGGGGGGATGAATTCACCCCTCCACTTT.

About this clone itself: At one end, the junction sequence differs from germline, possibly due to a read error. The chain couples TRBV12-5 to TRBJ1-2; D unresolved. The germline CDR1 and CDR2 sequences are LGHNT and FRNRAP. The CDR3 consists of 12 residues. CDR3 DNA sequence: TGTGCTAGTGGTTTGGGCTTCCTCGACGTGCAGTTC. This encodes CASGLGFLDVQF.

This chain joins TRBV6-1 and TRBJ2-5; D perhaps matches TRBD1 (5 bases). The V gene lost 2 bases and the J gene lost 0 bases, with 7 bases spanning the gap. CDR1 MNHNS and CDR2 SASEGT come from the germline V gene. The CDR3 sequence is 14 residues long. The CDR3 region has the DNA TGTGCCAGCAGTGAATCAGGGAACCAAGAGACCCAGTACTTC. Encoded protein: CASSESGNQETQYF.

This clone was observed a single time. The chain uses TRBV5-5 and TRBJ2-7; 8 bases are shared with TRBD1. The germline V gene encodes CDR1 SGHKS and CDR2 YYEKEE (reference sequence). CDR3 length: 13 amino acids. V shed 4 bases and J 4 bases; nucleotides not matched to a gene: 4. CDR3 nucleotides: TGTGCCAGCAGCCTGACAGGGGCATACGAGCAGTACTTC. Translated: CASSLTGAYEQYF.

Written as DNA, the CDR3 is TGTGCCAGCAGTTACTCCAGGACAGCTGGGATGTACGAGCAGTACTTC. Its translation: CASSYSRTAGMYEQYF. V and J are TRBV6-6 and TRBJ2-7; D is perhaps TRBD1 (6 bases). Trimming stripped 0 bases from V and 4 bases from J, with 16 bases between. This CDR3 contains 16 residues. Looked up from germline, CDR1 is MNHNY and CDR2 is SVGAGI (reference sequence).

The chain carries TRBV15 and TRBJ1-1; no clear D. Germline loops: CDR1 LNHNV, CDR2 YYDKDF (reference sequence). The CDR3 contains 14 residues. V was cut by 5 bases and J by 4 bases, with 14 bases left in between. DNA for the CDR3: TGTGCCACCAGCGGGGAGGTAACCCTCACTGAAGCTTTCTTT. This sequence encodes CATSGEVTLTEAFF.

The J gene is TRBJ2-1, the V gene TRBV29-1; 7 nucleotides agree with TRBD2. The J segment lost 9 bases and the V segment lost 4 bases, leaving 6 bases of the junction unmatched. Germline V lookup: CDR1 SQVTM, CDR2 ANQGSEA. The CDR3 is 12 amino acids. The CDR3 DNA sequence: TGCAGCGTTGGGCCGCTAGCGGCTGAGCAGTTCTTC. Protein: CSVGPLAAEQFF.

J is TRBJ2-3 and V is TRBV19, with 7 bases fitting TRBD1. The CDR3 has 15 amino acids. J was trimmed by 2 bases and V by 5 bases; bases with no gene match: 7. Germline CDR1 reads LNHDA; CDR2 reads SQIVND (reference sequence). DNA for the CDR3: TGTGCCAGTAGTCCCCGGGACAGAAACACAGATACGCAGTATTTT. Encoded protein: CASSPRDRNTDTQYF.

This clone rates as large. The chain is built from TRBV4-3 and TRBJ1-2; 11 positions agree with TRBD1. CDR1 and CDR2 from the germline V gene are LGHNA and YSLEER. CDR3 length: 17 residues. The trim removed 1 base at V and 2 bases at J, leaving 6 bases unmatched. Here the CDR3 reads CASSQVRTGGLNYGYTF. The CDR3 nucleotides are TGCGCCAGCAGCCAAGTGAGGACAGGGGGCCTAAACTATGGCTACACCTTC.

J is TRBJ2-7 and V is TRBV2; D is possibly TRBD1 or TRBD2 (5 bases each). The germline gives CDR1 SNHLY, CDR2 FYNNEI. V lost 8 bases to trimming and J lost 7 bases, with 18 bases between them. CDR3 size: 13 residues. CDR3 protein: CASVRDAFREQYF. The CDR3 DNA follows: TGTGCCAGCGTAAGGGACGCCTTTAGGGAGCAGTACTTC. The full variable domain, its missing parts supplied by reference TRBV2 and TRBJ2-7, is EPEVTQTPSHQVTQMGQEVILRCVPISNHLYFYWYRQILGQKVEFLVSFYNNEISEKSEIFDDQFSVERPDGSNFTLKIRSTKLEDSAMYFCASVRDAFREQYFGPGTRLTVT.